This is a list of T cell receptor beta chains from one sample in a study of cytomegalovirus exposure and HLA in healthy donors. The repertoire was sequenced with immunoSEQ multiplex PCR; TCRdb's copy has only in-frame clones and lacks some. Of more than 85,000 clones listed, roughly 89% are singletons. What was sequenced was PBMCs. The receptors originated from a young woman in good health and CMV-seronegative. CDR3s include the opening cysteine and the closing phenylalanine or tryptophan. The D gene is left open where the match is weak. The size entry is marked missing in some rows and otherwise reads once, few, many or a size class.

CSVTGTPGDEQYF,TGCAGCGTTACCGGGACGCCAGGGGACGAGCAGTACTTC,-,TRBJ2-7,TRBV29-1,-
CASSQSGRGDTQYF,TGCGCCAGCAGCCAGTCAGGGCGGGGAGATACGCAGTATTTT,-,TRBJ2-3,TRBV4-3,-
CAWSTDSPYNSPLHF,TGTGCCTGGAGCACTGACAGTCCCTATAATTCACCCCTCCACTTT,-,TRBJ1-6,TRBV30,-
CSVSLRGDTEQFF,TGCAGCGTTTCCCTAAGAGGCGATACTGAGCAGTTCTTC,-,TRBJ2-1,TRBV29-1,-
CSALLFPEAFF,TGCAGTGCCCTATTGTTCCCTGAAGCTTTCTTT,-,TRBJ1-1,TRBV20-1,-
CASSKRDTNTGELFF,TGTGCCAGCAGCAAGCGGGATACGAACACCGGGGAGCTGTTTTTT,TRBD2,TRBJ2-2,TRBV6-4,-
CASSLRLERVIYEQYF,TGCGCCAGCAGCTTGAGACTGGAGCGGGTAATTTACGAGCAGTACTTC,-,TRBJ2-7,TRBV5-1,-
CASSPHGQGANYGYTF,TGTGCCAGTAGCCCTCACGGACAGGGCGCCAACTATGGCTACACCTTC,TRBD1,TRBJ1-2,TRBV19,-
CASSYEADYNEQFF,TGTGCCAGCAGTTACGAGGCAGACTACAATGAGCAGTTCTTC,-,TRBJ2-1,TRBV6-6,-
CASITTGGHEQYF,TGTGCCAGCATCACTACTGGGGGCCACGAGCAGTACTTC,-,TRBJ2-7,TRBV7-9,-
CASSAQHVATPYEQYF,TGCGCCAGCAGCGCCCAACACGTCGCCACACCCTACGAGCAGTACTTC,-,TRBJ2-7,TRBV4-3,-
CASSPGTGVGYTF,TGTGCCAGCAGTCCCGGGACAGGGGTTGGCTACACCTTC,TRBD1,TRBJ1-2,TRBV2,-
CASSHQENTEAFF,TGTGCCAGCAGCCATCAGGAGAACACTGAAGCTTTCTTT,-,TRBJ1-1,TRBV2,-
CARTNRAPYSNQPQHF,TGTGCCAGAACAAACAGGGCCCCGTATAGCAATCAGCCCCAGCATTTT,-,TRBJ1-5,TRBV6-4,-
CASSLGGTGGYNEQFF,TGCGCCAGCAGCTTGGGAGGGACAGGGGGCTACAATGAGCAGTTCTTC,TRBD1,TRBJ2-1,TRBV5-1,once
CASSLGEGDGHTF,TGCGCCAGCAGCTTGGGTGAGGGGGACGGCCACACCTTC,-,TRBJ1-2,TRBV5-1,-
CASSLPEGMNTEAFF,TGTGCCAGCAGCCTCCCAGAGGGCATGAACACTGAAGCTTTCTTT,-,TRBJ1-1,TRBV28,-
CASSTGGVSNYGYTF,TGCGCCAGCAGCACTGGAGGGGTTTCTAACTATGGCTACACCTTC,-,TRBJ1-2,TRBV5-1,-
CASSLGAGDSPLHF,TGCGCCAGCAGCTTGGGTGCAGGGGATTCACCCCTCCACTTT,-,TRBJ1-6,TRBV5-1,-
CASSPTAGARNTEAFF,TGTGCCAGCAGCCCCACGGCGGGGGCTAGAAACACTGAAGCTTTCTTT,-,TRBJ1-1,TRBV7-9,-
CASSFLGGVGNTIYF,TGTGCCAGCAGTTTTTTGGGAGGGGTTGGAAACACCATATATTTT,-,TRBJ1-3,TRBV28,once
CASSPTGANYGYTF,TGTGCCAGCAGCCCGACGGGAGCTAACTATGGCTACACCTTC,-,TRBJ1-2,TRBV7-8,-
CASKVGARTDTQYF,TGTGCCAGTAAGGTGGGGGCCCGCACAGATACGCAGTATTTT,-,TRBJ2-3,TRBV19,-
CASSRLQGPDTQYF,TGTGCCAGCAGTAGATTACAGGGCCCAGATACGCAGTATTTT,-,TRBJ2-3,TRBV6-5,-